A single sample is the source of the 28 T cell receptor beta chains below, sequenced in a study of cytomegalovirus exposure and HLA in healthy donors. Primers included in the PCR were 60 Vbeta and 13 Jbeta primers. Clones were sequenced by immunoSEQ multiplex PCR, and TCRdb holds only the in-frame ones, with some missing. The sample lists approximately 200,000 clones; around 80% were seen once. Sample: PBMCs. These receptors all stem from a woman aged 30 to 39 in good health and CMV-seropositive.

V gene TRBV11-2 combines with J gene TRBJ1-2, with TRBD1 identical over 7 bases. CDR1 and CDR2 from the germline V gene are SGHAT and FQNNGV. J was trimmed by 8 bases and V by 5 bases; bases with no gene match: 5. The CDR3 is 12 amino acids. CDR3 residues: CASSADRVGYTF. DNA of the CDR3: TGTGCCAGCAGCGCCGACAGGGTAGGCTACACCTTC.

This chain links TRBV11-2 with TRBJ1-4; D is possibly TRBD1 (6 bases). Deletions cut 3 bases from V and 3 bases from J, with 23 bases between. The CDR3 is 19 amino acids. The germline CDR1 and CDR2 sequences are SGHAT and FQNNGV. The CDR3 DNA sequence: TGTGCCAGCAGCTTCCCGGGACCCATAAGGGGGACGGCTAATGAAAAACTGTTTTTT. Protein: CASSFPGPIRGTANEKLFF.

This clone was seen once. The rearrangement joins TRBV4-2 to TRBJ2-3; 13 bases align to TRBD2. V was pared by 4 bases and J by 1 base, with 5 bases of the junction left unmatched. The CDR3 has 17 residues. Per germline, CDR1 LGHNA and CDR2 YNFKEQ. CDR3 sequence (DNA): TGTGCCAGCAGCCGACGACTAGCGGGAGGCCGCACAGATACGCAGTATTTT. As protein: CASSRRLAGGRTDTQYF.

The chain couples TRBV6-5 to TRBJ2-7; TRBD2 agrees at 11 bases. V gave up 4 bases and J gave up 1 base; unmatched junction bases: 3. Germline CDR1 MNHEY, CDR2 SVGAGI. This CDR3 is 15 amino acids long. CDR3 region: CASSLAGGRSYEQYF. DNA for the CDR3: TGTGCCAGCAGTTTAGCGGGAGGGAGGTCCTACGAGCAGTACTTC.

Here the CDR3 DNA reads TGTGCCAGCAGTGAAACTGCCCCAAGAGCGGGAGGGACCTACGAGCAGTACTTC. Translated: CASSETAPRAGGTYEQYF. The J gene is TRBJ2-7, the V gene TRBV2; 10 positions agree with TRBD2. The CDR3 is made up of 18 amino acids. Germline loops: CDR1 SNHLY, CDR2 FYNNEI. Germline trimming cut 2 bases from V and 2 bases from J; bases unmatched to any gene: 12.

This chain uses TRBV7-2 with TRBJ2-7; TRBD2 matches at 11 bases. Per germline, CDR1 SGHTA and CDR2 FQGNSA. This CDR3 has 15 residues. With V trimmed by 4 bases and J by 8 bases, 10 bases remained unmatched. The DNA of the CDR3 is TGTGCCAGCAGCTCAAGACTAGCGGGGACGTTTCAGCAGTACTTC. It encodes CASSSRLAGTFQQYF.

J is TRBJ2-5 and V is TRBV30; D might be TRBD1 (6 bases). Per the germline V gene, CDR1 is GTSNPN and CDR2 is SVGIG (reference sequence). The CDR3 loop spans 14 amino acids. The V end was cut by 3 bases, the J end by 8 bases, with 19 bases between. The CDR3 sequence is CAWSIGAGVDTQYF. Written as DNA, the CDR3 is TGTGCCTGGAGCATTGGTGCAGGGGTGGATACCCAGTACTTC. The entire variable domain, with the rest obtained from reference TRBV30 and TRBJ2-5, is as follows: SQTIHQWPATLVQPVGSPLSLECTVEGTSNPNLYWYRQAAGRGLQLLFYSVGIGQISSEVPQNLSASRPQDRQFILSSKKLLLSDSGFYLCAWSIGAGVDTQYFGPGTRLLVL.

This chain links TRBV2 with TRBJ2-7, with 10 positions matching TRBD1. Germline V CDR1 and CDR2: SNHLY, FYNNEI. This CDR3 region has 13 residues. With V trimmed by 8 bases and J by 2 bases, 3 bases remained unmatched. This CDR3 is CASSGQGAYEQYF. DNA for the CDR3: TGTGCCAGCTCTGGACAGGGGGCCTACGAGCAGTACTTC.

This clone was found a few times. The rearrangement uses TRBV9 and TRBJ1-2; TRBD1 might be the D (6 bases). Trimming left V 4 bases short and J 4 bases short, with 14 bases between. CDR3 length: 14 amino acids. Germline CDR1 SGDLS, CDR2 YYNGEE. The CDR3 is CASSPWGHTYGYTF. CDR3 DNA: TGTGCCAGCAGCCCTTGGGGGCACACCTATGGCTACACCTTC.

The chain employs TRBV25-1 and TRBJ2-7; 14 positions match TRBD2. V shed 3 bases, J shed 2 bases, and the junction held 3 bases outside the gene matches. The CDR3 runs to 16 residues. CDR1 is MGHDK and CDR2 is SYGVNS in the germline V gene. CDR3 in amino acids: CASSEGLAGEPYEQYF. The DNA of the CDR3 is TGTGCCAGCAGTGAGGGACTAGCGGGAGAACCCTACGAGCAGTACTTC.

This clone has more than one count but fewer than ten. The chain recombines TRBV19 with TRBJ2-5; D might be TRBD1 (6 bases). V was shortened by 6 bases and J by 1 base, with 18 bases between the two germline ends. This CDR3 region has 16 residues. Germline V lookup: CDR1 LNHDA, CDR2 SQIVND (reference sequence). For the CDR3, the DNA is TGTGCCAGTAGCCGAAGGGACATATCCACCCAAGAGACCCAGTACTTC. Protein: CASSRRDISTQETQYF. Full variable domain (outside the CDR3, taken from reference TRBV19 and TRBJ2-5): DGGITQSPKYLFRKEGQNVTLSCEQNLNHDAMYWYRQDPGQGLRLIYYSQIVNDFQKGDIAEGYSVSREKKESFPLTVTSAQKNPTAFYLCASSRRDISTQETQYFGPGTRLLVL.

The chain uses TRBV7-9 and TRBJ2-3, with 8 bases matching TRBD1. The germline V gene encodes CDR1 SEHNR and CDR2 FQNEAQ (reference sequence). This CDR3 comprises 15 residues. V was pared by 3 bases and J by 2 bases, with 4 bases of the junction left unmatched. The CDR3 bases are TGTGCCAGCAGCTTCGGACAGGGACACACAGATACGCAGTATTTT. It yields the protein CASSFGQGHTDTQYF.

This chain joins TRBV5-8 and TRBJ2-3; 8 bases match TRBD1. After removal of 5 bases from V and 4 bases from J, the junction contained 9 bases not matched to a gene. CDR3 length: 15 residues. Looked up from germline, CDR1 is SGHTS and CDR2 is YDEGEE. The CDR3 reads CASSLGQGPADTQYF. CDR3 sequence (DNA): TGTGCCAGCAGTCTCGGACAGGGTCCGGCAGATACGCAGTATTTT.

This clone was detected only a few times. The rearrangement joins TRBV30 to TRBJ2-3; D unclear. The CDR3 length is 10 residues. The V end lost 7 bases, the J end lost 2 bases, and 4 bases lay between the germline ends. The germline V gene encodes CDR1 GTSNPN and CDR2 SVGIG (reference sequence). The CDR3, as DNA: TGTGCCTCGTTCACAGATACGCAGTATTTT. This gives the protein CASFTDTQYF.

This clone is a singleton in its sample. The CDR3 nucleotides are TGTGCCAGCAGCTCCCCCTGGGGCGGGGGGGCTGATGAGCAGTTCTTC. Translated: CASSSPWGGGADEQFF. The rearrangement links TRBV11-2 to TRBJ2-1, with 9 bases fitting TRBD2. This CDR3 contains 16 residues. V lost 4 bases, J lost 8 bases, and 12 bases stayed unmatched. CDR1 SGHAT and CDR2 FQNNGV come from the germline V gene.

The rearrangement links TRBV5-4 to TRBJ2-3; 7 bases agree with TRBD1. The CDR3 is made up of 14 amino acids. The germline V gene encodes CDR1 SGHNT and CDR2 YYREEE (reference sequence). V was clipped by 2 bases and J by 2 bases; unmatched bases: 2. The CDR3 DNA follows: TGTGCCAGCAGCTTACAGGGGAACACAGATACGCAGTATTTT. Its protein product is CASSLQGNTDTQYF. Looking up the rest from reference TRBV5-4 and TRBJ2-3 gives the full variable domain: ETGVTQSPTHLIKTRGQQVTLRCSSQSGHNTVSWYQQALGQGPQFIFQYYREEENGRGNFPPRFSGLQFPNYSSELNVNALELDDSALYLCASSLQGNTDTQYFGPGTRLTVL.

This rearrangement joins TRBV6-5 to TRBJ2-7; TRBD1 agrees at 9 bases. Germline V lookup: CDR1 MNHEY, CDR2 SVGAGI. Losses at the gene ends were 6 bases for V and 3 bases for J; bases not matched to a gene: 9. This CDR3 has 15 amino acids. Here the CDR3 reads CASSRSADRGYEQYF. Here the CDR3 DNA reads TGTGCCAGCAGCCGCTCCGCGGACAGGGGCTACGAGCAGTACTTC.

The chain couples TRBV27 to TRBJ2-7, with a tentative D call TRBD2 (6 bases). Trimming removed 0 bases from V and 2 bases from J, with 11 bases in between. CDR3 length equals 15 residues. Germline CDR1 MNHEY, CDR2 SMNVEV (reference sequence). CDR3 DNA: TGTGCCAGCAGTTTATCGACCGGGAGCCCCTACGAGCAGTACTTC. This sequence encodes CASSLSTGSPYEQYF.

This chain connects TRBV5-1 to TRBJ2-2; TRBD1 might be the D (7 bases). The CDR3 is made up of 15 amino acids. Germline CDR1 is SGHRS and CDR2 is YFSETQ. The ends were cut back, 4 bases at V and 3 bases at J, with 13 bases in the middle. The CDR3 DNA reads TGCGCCAGCAGCGGAGGGGGCGCAGACACCGGGGAGCTGTTTTTT. Translated, it gives CASSGGGADTGELFF.

The genes are TRBV11-2 and TRBJ2-1, with D tentatively TRBD2 (6 bases). This CDR3 comprises 16 residues. Trimming removed 1 base at V and 6 bases at J, with 16 bases between. CDR1 is SGHAT, CDR2 FQNNGV, per germline. Here the CDR3 DNA reads TGTGCCAGCAGCTTAGTTTCTGGGAGGTGGCCCAATGAGCAGTTCTTC. Encoded protein: CASSLVSGRWPNEQFF. Using reference TRBV11-2 and TRBJ2-1 for the parts outside the CDR3, the full variable domain is EAGVAQSPRYKIIEKRQSVAFWCNPISGHATLYWYQQILGQGPKLLIQFQNNGVVDDSQLPKDRFSAERLKGVDSTLKIQPAKLEDSAVYLCASSLVSGRWPNEQFFGPGTRLTVL.

The chain recombines TRBV2 with TRBJ2-2, with TRBD2 identical over 11 bases. In germline, CDR1 is SNHLY, CDR2 FYNNEI. V was clipped by 8 bases and J by 5 bases; unmatched bases: 7. This CDR3 has 15 residues. The chain's CDR3 is CASSPSGGITGELFF. The CDR3 DNA is TGTGCCAGCTCGCCTAGCGGGGGGATAACCGGGGAGCTGTTTTTT.

This chain uses TRBV6-6 with TRBJ1-5, with 7 bases lining up with TRBD1. CDR3 size: 14 residues. Germline trimming cut 6 bases from V and 2 bases from J; bases unmatched to any gene: 4. Germline V gene sequence: CDR1 MNHNY, CDR2 SVGAGI (reference sequence). The CDR3 bases are TGTGCCAGCAGACCGGGGACAGGCAATCAGCCCCAGCATTTT. Its translation is CASRPGTGNQPQHF.

This chain joins TRBV11-1 and TRBJ2-7; D unclear. V lost 1 base and J lost 4, with 17 bases in between. The CDR3 extends over 16 amino acids. The germline V gene has CDR1 SGHAT and CDR2 FQDESV (reference sequence). CDR3 DNA sequence: TGTGCCAGCAGCTTAGTGGCAGGCCGATCAGTATACGAGCAGTACTTC. Its protein is CASSLVAGRSVYEQYF.

This clone was recorded only once. The genes are TRBV18 and TRBJ1-2; D is uncertain. CDR1 is KGHSH and CDR2 is LQKENI in the germline V gene. Trimming took off 6 bases at V and 0 bases at J, with 14 bases between the two ends. The length of the CDR3 is 15 residues. As DNA, the CDR3 is TGTGCCAGCTCCCCAGGTTACAGCTCTAACTATGGCTACACCTTC. It translates to CASSPGYSSNYGYTF.

The J gene is TRBJ1-5, the V gene TRBV19; perhaps TRBD1 as D (5 bases). The CDR3 totals 14 residues. Germline V CDR1 and CDR2: LNHDA, SQIVND (reference sequence). The ends were cut back, 9 bases at V and 1 base at J, with 13 bases in the middle. This CDR3 is CASDSPMSNQPQHF. In DNA form, the CDR3 reads TGTGCCAGCGACAGCCCCATGAGCAATCAGCCCCAGCATTTT.

This clone has more than one count but fewer than ten. The chain links TRBV5-4 to TRBJ1-1, with 7 bases that match TRBD1. V dropped 8 bases and J dropped 3; count of bases not matched to a gene: 7. Germline assignment: CDR1 SGHNT and CDR2 YYREEE (reference sequence). The CDR3 has 13 residues. In DNA form, the CDR3 reads TGTGCCAGTACCAGGGGGGCGGACACTGAAGCTTTCTTT. Amino acid sequence: CASTRGADTEAFF.

This CDR3 is CASSRGFPDTQYF. CDR3 nucleotides: TGTGCCAGCAGCCGAGGGTTTCCCGATACGCAGTATTTT. The gene calls are TRBV7-7 and TRBJ2-3; D might be TRBD2 (5 bases). From germline, CDR1 is SSHAT and CDR2 FNYEAQ (reference sequence). This CDR3 comprises 13 residues. V was clipped by 5 bases and J by 6 bases, with 12 bases between them.

The chain recombines TRBV5-5 with TRBJ2-7; a weak D match, TRBD1 (6 bases). Germline CDR1 reads SGHKS; CDR2 reads YYEKEE (reference sequence). The V and J ends lost 1 base and 0 bases respectively, with 8 bases between them. The CDR3 runs 14 residues. Here the CDR3 reads CASSLTGNSYEQYF. The CDR3 coding sequence is TGTGCCAGCAGCTTGACAGGGAACTCCTACGAGCAGTACTTC.